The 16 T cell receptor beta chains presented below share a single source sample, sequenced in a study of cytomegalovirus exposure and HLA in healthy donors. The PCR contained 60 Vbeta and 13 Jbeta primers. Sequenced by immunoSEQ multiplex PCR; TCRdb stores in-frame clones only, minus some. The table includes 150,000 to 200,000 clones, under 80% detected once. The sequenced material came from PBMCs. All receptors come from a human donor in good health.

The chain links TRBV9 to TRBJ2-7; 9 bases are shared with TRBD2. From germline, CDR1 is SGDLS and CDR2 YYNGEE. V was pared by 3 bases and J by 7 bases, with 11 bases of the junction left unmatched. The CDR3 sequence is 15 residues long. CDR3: CASSGSVAGVEEQYF. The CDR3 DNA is TGTGCCAGCAGCGGTTCTGTAGCGGGGGTTGAGGAGCAGTACTTC.

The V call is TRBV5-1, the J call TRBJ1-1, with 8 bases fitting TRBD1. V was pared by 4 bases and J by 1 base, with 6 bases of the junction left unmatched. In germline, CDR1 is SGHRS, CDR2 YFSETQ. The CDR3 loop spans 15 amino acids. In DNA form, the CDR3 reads TGCGCCAGCAGCCGGAACAGGGGGGCGAACACTGAAGCTTTCTTT. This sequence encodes CASSRNRGANTEAFF.

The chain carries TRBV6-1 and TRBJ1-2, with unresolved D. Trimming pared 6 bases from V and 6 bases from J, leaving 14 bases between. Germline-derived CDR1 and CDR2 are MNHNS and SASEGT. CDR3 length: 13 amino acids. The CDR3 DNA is TGTGCCAGCAGCGAATCAGGTTGGGATGGCTACACCTTC. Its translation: CASSESGWDGYTF.

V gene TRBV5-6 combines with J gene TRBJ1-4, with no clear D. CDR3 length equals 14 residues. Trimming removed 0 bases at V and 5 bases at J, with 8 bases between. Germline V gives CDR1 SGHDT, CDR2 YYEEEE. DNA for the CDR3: TGTGCCAGCAGCTTGGACAGAAGGAATGAAAAACTGTTTTTT. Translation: CASSLDRRNEKLFF. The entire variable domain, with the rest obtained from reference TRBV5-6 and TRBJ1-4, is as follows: DAGVTQSPTHLIKTRGQQVTLRCSPKSGHDTVSWYQQALGQGPQFIFQYYEEEERQRGNFPDRFSGHQFPNYSSELNVNALLLGDSALYLCASSLDRRNEKLFFGSGTQLSVL.

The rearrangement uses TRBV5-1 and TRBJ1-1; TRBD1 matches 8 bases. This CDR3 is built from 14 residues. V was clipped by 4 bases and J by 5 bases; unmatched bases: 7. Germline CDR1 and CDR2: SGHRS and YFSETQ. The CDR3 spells CASSPGQGGTEAFF. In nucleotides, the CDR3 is TGCGCCAGCAGCCCCGGACAGGGAGGGACTGAAGCTTTCTTT. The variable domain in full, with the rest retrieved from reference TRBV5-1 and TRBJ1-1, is KAGVTQTPRYLIKTRGQQVTLSCSPISGHRSVSWYQQTPGQGLQFLFEYFSETQRNKGNFPGRFSGRQFSNSRSEMNVSTLELGDSALYLCASSPGQGGTEAFFGQGTRLTVV.

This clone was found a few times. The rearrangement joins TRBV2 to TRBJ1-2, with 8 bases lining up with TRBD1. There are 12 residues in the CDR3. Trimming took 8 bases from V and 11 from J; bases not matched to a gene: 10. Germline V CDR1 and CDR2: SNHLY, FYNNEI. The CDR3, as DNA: TGTGCCAGCCGCAATGACAGGGGTCTATACACCTTC. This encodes CASRNDRGLYTF.

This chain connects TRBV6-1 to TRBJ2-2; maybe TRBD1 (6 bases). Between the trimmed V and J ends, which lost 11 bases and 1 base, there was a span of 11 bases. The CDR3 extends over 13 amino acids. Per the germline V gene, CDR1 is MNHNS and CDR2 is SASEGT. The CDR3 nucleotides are TGTGCCTGCCGGACAGAGAACACCGGGGAGCTGTTTTTT. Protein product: CACRTENTGELFF.

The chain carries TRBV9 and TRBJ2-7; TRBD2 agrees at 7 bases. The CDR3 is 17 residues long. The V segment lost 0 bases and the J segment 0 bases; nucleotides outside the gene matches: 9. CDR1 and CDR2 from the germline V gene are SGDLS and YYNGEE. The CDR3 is CASSVDLGGGSSYEQYF. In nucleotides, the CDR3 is TGTGCCAGCAGCGTAGATTTGGGCGGGGGAAGCTCCTACGAGCAGTACTTC.

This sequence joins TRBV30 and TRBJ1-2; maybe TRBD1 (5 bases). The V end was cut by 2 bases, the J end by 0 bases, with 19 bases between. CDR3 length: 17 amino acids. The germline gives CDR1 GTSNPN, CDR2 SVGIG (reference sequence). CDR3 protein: CAWSRGTSGGTNYGYTF. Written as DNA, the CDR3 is TGTGCCTGGAGTCGTGGCACCTCGGGGGGTACTAACTATGGCTACACCTTC.

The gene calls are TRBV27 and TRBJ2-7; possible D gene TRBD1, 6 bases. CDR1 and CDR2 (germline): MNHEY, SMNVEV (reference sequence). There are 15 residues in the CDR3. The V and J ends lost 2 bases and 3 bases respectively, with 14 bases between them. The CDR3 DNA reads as TGTGCCAGCAGTTTAGGAACAGGGAACCTCTACGAGCAGTACTTC. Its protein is CASSLGTGNLYEQYF.

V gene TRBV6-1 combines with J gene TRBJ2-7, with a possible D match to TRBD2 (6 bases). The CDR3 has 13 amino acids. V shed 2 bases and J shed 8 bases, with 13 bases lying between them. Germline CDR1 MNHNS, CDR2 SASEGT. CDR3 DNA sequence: TGTGCCAGCAGTGAATCCCCGCGGGGCAAGCAGTACTTC. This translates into CASSESPRGKQYF.

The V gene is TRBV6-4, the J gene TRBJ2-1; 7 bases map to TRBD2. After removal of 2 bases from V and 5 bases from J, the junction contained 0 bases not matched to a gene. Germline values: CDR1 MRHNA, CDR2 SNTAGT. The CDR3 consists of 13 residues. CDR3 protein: CASSDGGDNEQFF. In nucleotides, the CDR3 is TGTGCCAGCAGTGACGGGGGGGACAATGAGCAGTTCTTC.

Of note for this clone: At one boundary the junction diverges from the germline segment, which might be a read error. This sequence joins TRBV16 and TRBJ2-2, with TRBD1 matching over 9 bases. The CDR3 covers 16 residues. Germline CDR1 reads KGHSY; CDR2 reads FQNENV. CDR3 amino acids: CASSPRQGGITRELFF. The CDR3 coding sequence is TGTGCCAGCAGCCCCAGACAGGGGGGCATCACCCGGGAGCTGTTTTTT.

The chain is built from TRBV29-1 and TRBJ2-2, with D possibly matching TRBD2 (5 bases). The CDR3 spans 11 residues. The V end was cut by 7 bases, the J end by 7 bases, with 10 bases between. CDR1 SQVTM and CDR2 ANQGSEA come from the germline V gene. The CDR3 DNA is TGCAGCGGGCAAGGAGGCGGGGAGCTGTTTTTT. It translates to CSGQGGGELFF.

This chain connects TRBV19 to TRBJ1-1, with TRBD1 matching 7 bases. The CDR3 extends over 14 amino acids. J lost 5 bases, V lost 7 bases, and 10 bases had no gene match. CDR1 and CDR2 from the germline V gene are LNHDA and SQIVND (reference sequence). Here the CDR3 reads CASNLGTDYTEAFF. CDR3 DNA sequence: TGTGCCAGTAATTTGGGGACAGATTATACTGAAGCTTTCTTT.

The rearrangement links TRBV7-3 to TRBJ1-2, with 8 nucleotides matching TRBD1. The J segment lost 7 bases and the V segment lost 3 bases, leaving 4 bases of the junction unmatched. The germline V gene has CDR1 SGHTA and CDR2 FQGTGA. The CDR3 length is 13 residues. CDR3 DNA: TGTGCCAGCAGCTTCGAACAGGGGGGTGGCTACACCTTC. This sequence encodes CASSFEQGGGYTF.